One sample yielded the 32 T cell receptor beta chains listed below, sequenced in a study of regulatory T cells in long-lasting Graves disease. Time point reported: persistent/refractory GD, antithyroid drugs over 5 years with positive TRAb. With RNA extracted from PBMCs as input, the TCR library was made. TCR beta libraries were built with iRepertoire HTBI primers and Arm-PCR of CDR3 regions. TCRdb reprocessed the multiplex PCR reads via MiXCR and lists one record per CDR3 protein. The sample records around 460,000 distinct CDR3 sequences, under 25% being singletons. Here the sequenced sample was peripheral blood mononuclear cells (PBMCs), taken when the disease was refractory, from a patient treated with antithyroid drugs. These TCRs come from a female donor with Graves disease.

This clonotype came up many times. V usage is TRBV28 and J usage is TRBJ2-2; 8 bases align to TRBD2. The CDR3 contains 15 residues. The J segment lost 7 bases and the V segment lost 3 bases, leaving 7 bases of the junction unmatched. In germline, CDR1 is MDHEN, CDR2 SYDVKM. CDR3 DNA sequence: TGTGCCAGCAGTTTGGCAGCGGGAGCGAACGGGGAGCTGTTTTTT. Protein: CASSLAAGANGELFF.

This clonotype was detected many times. This chain uses TRBV11-2 with TRBJ2-7; 9 bases are shared with TRBD1. Losses at the gene ends were 6 bases for V and 4 bases for J; bases not matched to a gene: 7. The CDR3 sequence is 14 residues long. Germline V lookup: CDR1 SGHAT, CDR2 FQNNGV. CDR3 residues: CASSSGTGRYEQYF. In DNA, the CDR3 is TGTGCCAGCAGTTCCGGGACAGGGCGGTACGAGCAGTACTTC.

This clonotype occurred many times. This chain connects TRBV28 to TRBJ2-2; either TRBD1 or TRBD2 may fit D (5 bases each). Germline loops: CDR1 MDHEN, CDR2 SYDVKM. Trimming stripped 5 bases from V and 8 bases from J, with 15 bases between. This CDR3 comprises 14 residues. CDR3 nucleotide sequence: TGTGCCAGCAGTATGGGACCTCCGGGAGGGGAGCTGTTTTTT. The encoded protein is CASSMGPPGGELFF.

V is TRBV28 and J is TRBJ2-3; 11 nucleotides agree with TRBD2. CDR1 and CDR2 (germline): MDHEN, SYDVKM. Germline trimming cut 7 bases from V and 8 bases from J; bases unmatched to any gene: 14. This CDR3 is built from 16 residues. The CDR3 spells CASNSGRAMGTFTQYF. DNA of the CDR3: TGTGCCAGCAATAGCGGGAGGGCTATGGGCACTTTTACGCAGTATTTT.

This clonotype was seen many times. This chain joins TRBV15 and TRBJ2-2; the match to TRBD2 covers 11 bases. Germline CDR1 reads LNHNV; CDR2 reads YYDKDF (reference sequence). The CDR3 totals 15 residues. The junction had 4 bases not matched to a gene; V was cut back by 5 bases and J by 5 bases. As DNA, the CDR3 is TGTGCCACCAGCGACGGGACTAGCGGAACCGGGGAGCTGTTTTTT. As protein: CATSDGTSGTGELFF.

The chain combines TRBV24-1 with TRBJ2-7; TRBD1 aligns across 8 bases. Germline CDR1 KGHDR, CDR2 SFDVKD. The junction had 1 base not matched to a gene; V was cut back by 4 bases and J by 3 bases. This CDR3 is built from 13 residues. In DNA form, the CDR3 reads TGTGCCACCAGTGAGGGACAGGACTACGAGCAGTACTTC. Amino acids: CATSEGQDYEQYF.

This clonotype occurred a few times. The genes are TRBV6-1 and TRBJ1-3, with D hard to call. Germline CDR1 and CDR2: MNHNS and SASEGT. V shed 7 bases and J shed 2 bases, with 15 bases lying between them. The CDR3 sequence is 15 residues long. The CDR3 region has the DNA TGTGCCAGCATGTCCTACGAGGCGGCTGGAAACACCATATATTTT. Translated, it gives CASMSYEAAGNTIYF.

This clonotype was seen many times. V gene TRBV12-3 or TRBV12-4 combines with J gene TRBJ2-2; the D call may be TRBD1 or TRBD2 (5 bases each). This CDR3 has 15 residues. V lost 4 bases and J lost 1, with 10 bases in between. Here the CDR3 reads CASSYGTVNTGELFF. CDR3 DNA sequence: TGTGCCAGCAGTTACGGGACGGTGAACACCGGGGAGCTGTTTTTT.

This clonotype was seen more than once but under ten times. V gene TRBV6-1 combines with J gene TRBJ2-3; no reliable D call. CDR1 and CDR2 from the germline V gene are MNHNS and SASEGT. V shed 3 bases and J shed 8 bases, with 15 bases lying between them. This CDR3 comprises 14 residues. The CDR3 DNA sequence: TGTGCCAGCAGTGATCTCATTTCGTTGGGTACGCAGTATTTT. Its translation: CASSDLISLGTQYF.

This chain connects TRBV20-1 to TRBJ2-7; D might be TRBD2 (5 bases). The CDR3 has 14 residues. The ends were cut back, 0 bases at V and 9 bases at J, with 18 bases in the middle. CDR1 DFQATT and CDR2 SNEGSKA come from the germline V gene (reference sequence). The CDR3 region has the DNA TGCAGTGCTAGAGAGGAAGCGGCCGGGTCGCGGCAGTACTTC. It yields the protein CSAREEAAGSRQYF.

The chain couples TRBV7-2 to TRBJ1-3; no clear D gene. The V and J ends lost 5 bases and 4 bases respectively, with 12 bases between them. The CDR3 extends over 14 amino acids. Per the germline V gene, CDR1 is SGHTA and CDR2 is FQGNSA. In DNA form, the CDR3 reads TGTGCCAGCAGCCCCAGTCCCATCGGAAACACCATATATTTT. Amino acid sequence: CASSPSPIGNTIYF.

Only a few counts were recorded for this clonotype. The chain is built from TRBV7-2 and TRBJ1-5, with 10 bases matching TRBD1. This CDR3 is built from 15 residues. V lost 5 bases to trimming and J lost 3 bases; unmatched junction nucleotides: 4. Germline CDR1 and CDR2: SGHTA and FQGNSA. The CDR3 coding sequence is TGTGCCAGCAGCGTGGACAGGGGGATCAATCAGCCCCAGCATTTT. Translating it yields CASSVDRGINQPQHF.

In its sample, this clonotype was seen many times. The rearrangement joins TRBV6-1 to TRBJ2-5, with 12 nucleotides matching TRBD2. The CDR3 has 15 amino acids. Germline V gene lookup returns CDR1 MNHNS and CDR2 SASEGT. Losses at the gene ends were 5 bases for V and 5 bases for J; bases not matched to a gene: 6. The CDR3 coding sequence is TGTGCCAGCAGTCCTTTGCTAGCGGGAGGGGAGACCCAGTACTTC. Translation: CASSPLLAGGETQYF.

The chain combines TRBV18 with TRBJ2-5, with 10 positions matching TRBD2. The germline V gene encodes CDR1 KGHSH and CDR2 LQKENI. J lost 2 bases, V lost 1 base, and 7 bases had no gene match. The CDR3 consists of 17 residues. The CDR3 region has the DNA TGTGCCAGCTCACCACGGTTTCTAGCGGGGGTGCAAGAGACCCAGTACTTC. Protein sequence: CASSPRFLAGVQETQYF.

The chain joins TRBV7-2 to TRBJ2-1, with 15 bases aligning to TRBD2. The CDR3 loop spans 19 amino acids. J gave up 0 bases and V 4 bases, and 7 bases lay outside the gene matches. Germline V gene lookup returns CDR1 SGHTA and CDR2 FQGNSA. Here the CDR3 reads CASSWGTSGRPSSYNEQFF. Here the CDR3 DNA reads TGTGCCAGCAGCTGGGGGACTAGCGGGAGGCCCAGCTCCTACAATGAGCAGTTCTTC.

Details on this clonotype: A much larger clone lies one base from this, so it may be a read error. A read error is likely, as this CDR3 ends without the conserved phenylalanine or tryptophan. The V and J genes are TRBV28 and TRBJ1-1; D is unresolved. The ends were cut back, 5 bases at V and 6 bases at J, with 13 bases in the middle. This CDR3 comprises 13 residues. Germline V lookup: CDR1 MDHEN, CDR2 SYDVKM. DNA of the CDR3: TGTGCCAGCAGTCCCATTCCAGCGGCTGAAGCTTTCCTT. Amino acids: CASSPIPAAEAFL.

Only a few counts were recorded for this clonotype. CDR3 sequence: CAWSSGTGGPRDGYTF. CDR3 bases: TGTGCCTGGTCGTCGGGGACAGGGGGCCCTAGGGATGGCTACACCTTC. The chain is built from TRBV30 and TRBJ1-2, with 12 bases that match TRBD1. The CDR3 is 16 residues long. Per germline, CDR1 GTSNPN and CDR2 SVGIG (reference sequence). The V and J ends lost 5 bases and 6 bases, in that order; junction bases with no gene match: 13.

This clonotype was seen at least ten times. The chain has TRBV28 and TRBJ2-5, with D perhaps TRBD1 (7 bases). Trimming took off 8 bases at V and 5 bases at J, with 15 bases between the two ends. Germline V gene data show CDR1 as MDHEN and CDR2 as SYDVKM. The CDR3 spans 13 residues. The CDR3 sequence is CASYRRGRETQYF. The CDR3 DNA sequence: TGTGCCAGCTACCGCAGGGGGAGGGAGACCCAGTACTTC.

V is TRBV4-1 and J is TRBJ2-2, with 7 bases matching TRBD1. This CDR3 comprises 15 residues. J was trimmed by 1 base and V by 3 bases; bases with no gene match: 2. Germline V gives CDR1 MGHRA, CDR2 YSYEKL. CDR3 nucleotide sequence: TGCGCCAGCAGCCACCGGACAGGGAACACCGGGGAGCTGTTTTTT. It translates to CASSHRTGNTGELFF.

The chain joins TRBV5-1 to TRBJ2-1, with 11 bases aligning to TRBD1. V lost 7 bases and J lost 7; bases outside the gene matches: 4. Per germline, CDR1 SGHRS and CDR2 YFSETQ. The CDR3 loop spans 13 amino acids. CDR3 residues: CASSGQGANEQFF. The CDR3 DNA sequence: TGCGCCAGCTCAGGACAGGGGGCAAATGAGCAGTTCTTC.

This clonotype was detected many times. This sequence joins TRBV5-1 and TRBJ1-2; TRBD1 agrees at 7 bases. This CDR3 spans 14 amino acids. From germline, CDR1 is SGHRS and CDR2 YFSETQ. The trim removed 7 bases at V and 9 bases at J, leaving 15 bases unmatched. The CDR3 DNA follows: TGCGCCAGCTTTAATGGAGAGGGGGCCGTCCGCTACACCTTC. Its translation: CASFNGEGAVRYTF.

Concerning this clonotype itself: One end of the junction is discordant with germline, which a read error may explain. The chain joins TRBV7-9 to TRBJ1-2; TRBD1 is a possible D gene (6 bases). The CDR3 is 15 amino acids. Looked up from germline, CDR1 is SEHNR and CDR2 is FQNEAQ (reference sequence). The CDR3 spells CASSLAWDKNYGYTF. The CDR3 DNA follows: TGTGCCAGCAGCCTAGCCTGGGACAAAAACTATGGCTACACCTTC.

This clonotype has more than one count but fewer than ten. CDR3: CASSQEMTGGVNEKLFF. In DNA, the CDR3 is TGTGCCAGCAGCCAGGAGATGACAGGGGGAGTTAATGAAAAACTGTTTTTT. The chain joins TRBV3-1 to TRBJ1-4, with 9 bases identical to TRBD1. V was pared by 3 bases and J by 4 bases, with 9 bases of the junction left unmatched. CDR3 length equals 17 residues. Germline loops: CDR1 LGHDT, CDR2 YNNKEL (reference sequence). Together with reference TRBV3-1 and TRBJ1-4, the CDR3 gives the full variable domain: DTAVSQTPKYLVTQMGNDKSIKCEQNLGHDTMYWYKQDSKKFLKIMFSYNNKELIINETVPNRFSPKSPDKAHLNLHINSLELGDSAVYFCASSQEMTGGVNEKLFFGSGTQLSVL.

This clonotype was counted many times. The J gene is TRBJ2-7, the V gene TRBV6-2 or TRBV6-3, with D maybe TRBD2 (6 bases). V gave up 0 bases and J gave up 6 bases, with 18 bases separating them. This CDR3 has 16 amino acids. The V gene's germline CDR1 is MNHEY and CDR2 SVGEGT. CDR3 bases: TGTGCCAGCAGTTACTCGGACGGAGGGACCTATCGCGAGCAGTACTTC. Its protein product is CASSYSDGGTYREQYF.

This clonotype was recorded many times. This chain connects TRBV6-1 to TRBJ2-2; 11 bases are shared with TRBD2. V gave up 6 bases and J gave up 2 bases; unmatched junction bases: 5. Germline V CDR1 and CDR2: MNHNS, SASEGT. The CDR3 is 16 amino acids. As DNA, the CDR3 is TGTGCCAGCAGCACCGGGACTAGCGGTAACACCGGGGAGCTGTTTTTT. Translation gives CASSTGTSGNTGELFF.

In its sample, this clonotype was seen many times. This sequence joins TRBV12-3 or TRBV12-4 and TRBJ1-1, with TRBD1 identical over 9 bases. V shed 4 bases, J shed 3 bases, and the junction held 6 bases outside the gene matches. The CDR3 contains 15 residues. The CDR3 protein is CASSWTGVLHTEAFF. The CDR3 DNA is TGTGCCAGCAGTTGGACAGGGGTCCTTCACACTGAAGCTTTCTTT.

The CDR3 spells CASSIVSGEGDTQYF. Here the CDR3 DNA reads TGTGCCAGTAGTATAGTCAGCGGAGAGGGGGATACGCAGTATTTT. This sequence joins TRBV19 and TRBJ2-3, with D possibly called TRBD1 or TRBD2 (5 bases each). Germline lookup yields CDR1 LNHDA and CDR2 SQIVND (reference sequence). The CDR3 loop spans 15 amino acids. Trimming removed 1 base at V and 6 bases at J, with 14 bases between.

This rearrangement joins TRBV10-2 to TRBJ1-1; D gene unclear. The CDR3 runs 14 residues. Germline CDR1 WSHSY, CDR2 SAAADI. Trimming cost V 3 bases and J 1 base, with 9 bases left between them. The CDR3 DNA reads TGCGCCAGCAGTGAACCCCCTCAGAACACTGAAGCTTTCTTT. Translation: CASSEPPQNTEAFF.

This clonotype appeared a few times. The gene calls are TRBV11-1 and TRBJ2-6; D is possibly TRBD2 (5 bases). The CDR3 is 19 amino acids. Trimming removed 4 bases from V and 2 bases from J, with 21 bases in between. Looked up from germline, CDR1 is SGHAT and CDR2 is FQDESV (reference sequence). The CDR3 spells CASSSGKGWSTPGANVLTF. CDR3 nucleotides: TGTGCCAGCAGCTCGGGGAAGGGCTGGAGCACCCCTGGGGCCAACGTCCTGACTTTC.

The V call is TRBV28, the J call TRBJ2-5; a weak D match, TRBD2 (5 bases). The CDR3 covers 15 residues. Germline V CDR1 and CDR2: MDHEN, SYDVKM. The ends were cut back, 3 bases at V and 5 bases at J, with 16 bases in the middle. The CDR3, as DNA: TGTGCCAGCAGTTTTGGCGAACCTCCGGGGGAGACCCAGTACTTC. This translates into CASSFGEPPGETQYF.

This clonotype was counted at least ten times. This sequence joins TRBV7-2 and TRBJ2-7, with D possibly matching TRBD2 (7 bases). Germline V gene data show CDR1 as SGHTA and CDR2 as FQGNSA. The V end lost 3 bases, the J end lost 1 base, and 16 bases lay between the germline ends. CDR3 length equals 16 residues. The CDR3 reads CASSLLGGLRSYEQYF. The DNA of the CDR3 is TGTGCCAGCAGCTTGTTGGGGGGGCTCCGGTCCTACGAGCAGTACTTC. Variable domain in full (rest from reference TRBV7-2 and TRBJ2-7): GAGVSQSPSNKVTEKGKDVELRCDPISGHTALYWYRQSLGQGLEFLIYFQGNSAPDKSGLPSDRFSAERTGGSVSTLTIQRTQQEDSAVYLCASSLLGGLRSYEQYFGPGTRLTVT.

This clonotype was counted at least ten times. The V gene is TRBV10-3, the J gene TRBJ2-5, with D perhaps being TRBD1 or TRBD2 (6 bases each). Per the germline V gene, CDR1 is ENHRY and CDR2 is SYGVKD. The CDR3 sequence is 11 residues long. CDR3 sequence: CATGAQETQYF. The CDR3 nucleotides read TGTGCGACGGGGGCCCAAGAGACCCAGTACTTC.